This T cell receptor beta chain comes out of a study of naive and memory T cell subsets. An equimolar mix of two oligonucleotides served as the beta constant-region primer for TRBC1 and TRBC2. The ligated cDNA underwent four PCR rounds using SP2 and nested alpha and beta constant-region primers. TCRdb reanalysed the UMI-ligation and nested PCR reads using MiXCR and keeps one entry per CDR3 protein. There are some 9,700 distinct CDR3 sequences in the sample; 4.5% to 6% occur only once, and around 57% lies in the top ten. CD4+ T cell IFNgamma after overnight CMV lysate exposure gave donor CMV status. Four subsets defined by CD45RA and CD27 were sorted after CD3, CD4, CD8 and live/dead staining. By share, this clonotype ranks as medium-sized. Its specificity is unknown. Study conclusions and caveats: In CD4 and CD8 cells, diversity dropped from naive through EMRA. In naive cells, over 95% of TCR sequences were seen only once.

The ends were cut back, 1 base at V and 2 bases at J, with 13 bases in the middle. Per the germline V gene, CDR1 is MGHRA and CDR2 is YSYEKL. This CDR3 has 16 residues. This receptor was taken from a human donor in good health. Material for sequencing was CD4+ TEMRA cells from blood. The subset was: effector memory re-expressing CD45RA, CD45RA+ CD27-. The V gene is TRBV4-1, the J gene TRBJ2-3; no reliable D call. CDR3 in DNA: TGCGCCAGCAGCCAAGTAAATCTCGTGGCCACAGATACGCAGTATTTT. Its protein product is CASSQVNLVATDTQYF.